This T cell receptor (beta chain) was identified during a study of T-cell reconstitution after alpha-beta-depleted transplantation in children (dated by TCRdb to the mid-2010s). Broadly, across the study: Using TCR repertoire profiling, the study quantitatively followed how T-cell immune reconstitution unfolded in children after TCRalphabeta/CD19-depleted allogeneic hematopoietic cell transplantation.

The research as a whole found: Apparently early alphabetaT-cell count recovery about two months after transplant reportedly relied on only several hundred rapidly expanded clones derived from non-depleted graft cells. In some patients, high TCRbeta diversity at day 60 was attributed to recipient T cells and intrathymic progenitors that had survived conditioning. Hyperexpanded clone frequencies declined over subsequent months; after one year, T-cell counts and TCRbeta diversity were mostly attributed to newly produced T cells.

Library generation was performed with PCR. Sequenced on an Illumina HiSeq 2500. To normalize quantification of the TCRbeta repertoire, the TCR libraries were built with molecular barcoding that relied on unique molecular identifiers. TCRdb passed the public sequencing reads through fastp at Q25 and MiXCR, retaining productive beta sequences. Each record represents a unique CDR3 protein, reported with the most common genes and DNA among its rows. The sample table holds roughly 120,000 distinct CDR3 sequences, of which under 13% were seen once. The ten largest clones capture 30% to 35% of the sample. The sample's treatment or condition label is to be understood as: allogeneic hematopoietic cell transplantation with graft depleted of TCRalphabeta T cells and CD19 B cells. Transplant recipients were children who received TCRalphabeta/CD19-depleted allogeneic hematopoietic cell grafts. CDR1 and CDR2 are read off the germline V gene as SGHVS and FNYEAQ. The CDR3, cysteine through phenylalanine, is 18 amino acids long. Only the CDR3 part of the read is kept: 54 bases, read in frame from the first base. V and J are trimmed by 5 bases and 0 bases, and the gene matches miss 12 bases of the junction.

Note on this clonotype: What antigen it recognizes has not been identified. No base quality information exists; no much larger clone differs at one position.

The sequence was collected from a boy between 2 and 10 years old with acute lymphoblastic leukemia, due to receive a stem cell transplant. The input for sequencing was PBMCs, taken before TCRalphabeta/CD19-depleted stem cell transplant. This receptor chain uses TRBV7-6 and TRBJ2-5; 10 junctional bases match TRBD2. The DNA sequence reads TGTGCCAGCAGCCCCTCCCCGCGCGGGACTAGCGACCAAGAGACCCAGTACTTC. Translated, this gives CASSPSPRGTSDQETQYF.